This T cell receptor beta chain came from a study of radiotherapy plus CTLA-4 blockade in lung cancer. Study background: Disease control was present in more than 30% of patients, and objective responses in 18%. Regarding the study as a whole: With interferon-beta, early dynamics of blood T cell clones were reported to best predict response.

About this clone: Its antigen is undetermined.

Sequencing used immunoSEQ multiplex PCR; TCRdb keeps in-frame clones, though not all of them. The sample holds about 43,000 clones, approximately 67% seen once. Looked up from germline, CDR1 is SGDLS and CDR2 is YYNGEE. The trim removed 0 bases at V and 8 bases at J, leaving 10 bases unmatched. The CDR3 consists of 15 residues. Chemo-refractory metastatic non-small-cell lung cancer patients were treated with focal radiation plus CTLA-4 blockade with ipilimumab. This receptor was obtained from a human donor with non-small cell lung cancer who had a partial response to radiotherapy plus ipilimumab. The rearrangement joins TRBV9 to TRBJ1-2; 7 nucleotides agree with TRBD1. Sequenced here: peripheral blood, sampled from a patient treated with radiotherapy plus ipilimumab. The CDR3 coding sequence is TGTGCCAGCAGCGTAGGTGGGGACAGCTTTTACGGCTACACCTTC. It translates to CASSVGGDSFYGYTF.